This TCR beta chain derives from a study of blood T cell repertoires in COVID-19. Study-level background: The United States, Italy and Spain provided the acute and convalescent COVID-19 samples.

Here immunoSEQ multiplex PCR was the method, and the copy in TCRdb shows in-frame clones only, minus some. The sample lists under 200,000 clones, approximately 84% occurring once. Sequencing input: peripheral blood. This sequence originates from a man aged 18-30 years with active or convalescent COVID-19.

DNA of the CDR3: TGCAGTGCTAGAACAGACTATGGCTACACCTTC. It codes for CSARTDYGYTF. The genes are TRBV20-1 and TRBJ1-2; D remains ambiguous. The CDR3 is made up of 11 amino acids. V was shortened by 2 bases and J by 3 bases, with 4 bases between the two germline ends. Germline CDR1 reads DFQATT; CDR2 reads SNEGSKA (reference sequence).